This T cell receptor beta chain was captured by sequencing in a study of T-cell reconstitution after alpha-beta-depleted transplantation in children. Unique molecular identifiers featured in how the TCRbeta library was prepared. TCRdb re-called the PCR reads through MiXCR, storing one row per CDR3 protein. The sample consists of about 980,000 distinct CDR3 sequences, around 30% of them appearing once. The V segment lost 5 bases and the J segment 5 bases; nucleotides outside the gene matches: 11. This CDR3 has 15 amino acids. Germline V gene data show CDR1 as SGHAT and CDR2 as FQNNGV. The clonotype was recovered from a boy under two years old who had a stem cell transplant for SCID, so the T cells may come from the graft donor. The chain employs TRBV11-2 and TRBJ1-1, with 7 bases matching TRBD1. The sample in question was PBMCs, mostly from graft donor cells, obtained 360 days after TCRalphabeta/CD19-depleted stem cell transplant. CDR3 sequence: CASSPGTLQGTEAFF. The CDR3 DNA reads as TGTGCCAGCAGCCCCGGAACCTTACAGGGGACTGAAGCTTTCTTT.